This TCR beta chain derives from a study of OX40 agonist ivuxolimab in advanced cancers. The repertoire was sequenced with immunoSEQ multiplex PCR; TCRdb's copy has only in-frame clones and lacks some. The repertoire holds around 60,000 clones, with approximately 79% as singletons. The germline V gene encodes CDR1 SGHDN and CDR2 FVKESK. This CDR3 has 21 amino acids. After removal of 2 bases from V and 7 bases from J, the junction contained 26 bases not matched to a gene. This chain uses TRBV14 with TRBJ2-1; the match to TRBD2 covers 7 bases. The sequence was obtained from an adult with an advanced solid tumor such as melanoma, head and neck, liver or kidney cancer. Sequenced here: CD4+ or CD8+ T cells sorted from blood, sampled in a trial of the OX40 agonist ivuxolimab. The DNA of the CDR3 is TGTGCCAGCAGCCAAAAGATCTACCCTGGACTAGATTCGATTCGCAAGAATGAGCAGTTCTTC. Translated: CASSQKIYPGLDSIRKNEQFF.